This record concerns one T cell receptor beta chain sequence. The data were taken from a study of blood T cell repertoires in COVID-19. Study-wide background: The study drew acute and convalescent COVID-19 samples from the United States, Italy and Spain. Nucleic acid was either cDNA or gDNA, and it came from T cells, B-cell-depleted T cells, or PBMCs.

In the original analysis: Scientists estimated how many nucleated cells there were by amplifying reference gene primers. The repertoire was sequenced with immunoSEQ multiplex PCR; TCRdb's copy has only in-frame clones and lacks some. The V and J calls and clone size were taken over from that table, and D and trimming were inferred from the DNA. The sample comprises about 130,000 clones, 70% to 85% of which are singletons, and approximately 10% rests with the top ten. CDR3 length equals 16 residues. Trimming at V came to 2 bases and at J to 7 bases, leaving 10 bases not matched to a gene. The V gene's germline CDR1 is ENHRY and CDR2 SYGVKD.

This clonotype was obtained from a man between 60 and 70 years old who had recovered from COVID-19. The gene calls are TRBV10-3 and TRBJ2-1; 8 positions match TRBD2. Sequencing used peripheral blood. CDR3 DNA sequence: TGTGCCATCAGTGAGACACTTGGCGGGGGGCGGAATGAGCAGTTCTTC. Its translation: CAISETLGGGRNEQFF.